These 18 T cell receptor beta chains were all obtained from the same sample, sequenced in a study of T cell responses to AZD1222 COVID-19 vaccine. This table comes from immunoSEQ multiplex PCR, and its TCRdb copy is limited to in-frame clones, with some not included. The sample has some 140,000 clones; 70% to 90% are singletons. This specimen was peripheral blood, taken on day 0 of MenACWY control vaccination. Source of these receptors: an adult in good health.

The V gene is TRBV7-8, the J gene TRBJ2-7; D might be TRBD2 (6 bases). Trimming left V 5 bases short and J 7 bases short, with 12 bases between. Per the germline V gene, CDR1 is SGHVS and CDR2 is FQNEAQ. The CDR3 length is 12 residues. CDR3 region: CASSPRDGEQYF. In DNA form, the CDR3 reads TGTGCCAGCAGCCCGCGGGATGGGGAGCAGTACTTC.

This sequence joins TRBV4-3 and TRBJ2-1; D is possibly TRBD2 (5 bases). In germline, CDR1 is LGHNA, CDR2 YSLEER. This CDR3 is 16 amino acids long. V lost 4 bases, J lost 1 base, and 14 bases lay in between. The CDR3, as DNA: TGCGCCAGCAGCCGGAATAGCGTCGGTTCCTACAATGAGCAGTTCTTC. It encodes CASSRNSVGSYNEQFF.

This chain links TRBV9 with TRBJ1-3; possibly TRBD1 for D (6 bases). The V gene lost 4 bases and the J gene lost 3 bases, with 17 bases spanning the gap. Germline V CDR1 and CDR2: SGDLS, YYNGEE. The CDR3 runs to 16 residues. The CDR3 here is CASSPVTGIGGNTIYF. The CDR3 DNA reads as TGTGCCAGCAGCCCCGTAACAGGGATCGGTGGAAACACCATATATTTT.

The genes are TRBV5-1 and TRBJ2-1; 9 nucleotides line up with TRBD2. In germline, CDR1 is SGHRS, CDR2 YFSETQ. The CDR3 sequence is 17 residues long. The V and J ends lost 1 base and 9 bases, in that order; junction bases with no gene match: 14. This CDR3 reads CASSLTGLALTQAEQFF. The DNA for the CDR3 is TGCGCCAGCAGCTTGACGGGACTAGCTTTGACCCAAGCTGAGCAGTTCTTC.

The chain joins TRBV15 to TRBJ2-4; D gene ambiguous. CDR3 length: 12 residues. Trimming removed 5 bases from V and 8 bases from J, with 10 bases in between. From germline, CDR1 is LNHNV and CDR2 YYDKDF (reference sequence). The CDR3 sequence is CATSLRPDIQYF. The CDR3 DNA reads as TGTGCCACCAGCCTACGGCCGGACATTCAGTACTTC.

The rearrangement links TRBV5-4 to TRBJ2-1; 7 nucleotides line up with TRBD1. The V and J ends lost 3 bases and 8 bases, in that order; junction bases with no gene match: 5. Germline V CDR1 and CDR2: SGHNT, YYREEE (reference sequence). The CDR3 sequence is 13 residues long. The CDR3 DNA reads TGTGCCAGCAGCTCCTACAGGGGCGATGAGCAGTTCTTC. Its protein is CASSSYRGDEQFF.

The CDR3 nucleotides read TGTGCCAGCAGTTTAGGGACACCTTACAATGAGCAGTTCTTC. It translates to CASSLGTPYNEQFF. This chain connects TRBV27 to TRBJ2-1; tentative D call: TRBD1 (6 bases). Germline-derived CDR1 and CDR2 are MNHEY and SMNVEV (reference sequence). The V gene lost 2 bases and the J gene lost 4 bases, with 9 bases spanning the gap. The CDR3 spans 14 residues.

The chain recombines TRBV10-3 with TRBJ1-3, with TRBD1 matching 7 bases. The ends lost 5 bases at V and 8 bases at J; junction bases unmatched: 6. The CDR3 spans 13 residues. Germline CDR1 ENHRY, CDR2 SYGVKD. CDR3 DNA: TGTGCCATCAGTCAAGGACAGGAGGACACCATATATTTT. Protein: CAISQGQEDTIYF.

The chain is built from TRBV7-2 and TRBJ2-7; D is perhaps TRBD1 (5 bases). The CDR3 runs to 16 residues. Germline V gives CDR1 SGHTA, CDR2 FQGNSA. Trimming took off 5 bases at V and 5 bases at J, with 22 bases between the two ends. CDR3 in amino acids: CASSAWGYPFWDEQYF. The CDR3, as DNA: TGTGCCAGCAGCGCATGGGGCTATCCCTTTTGGGACGAGCAGTACTTC.

V is TRBV4-2 and J is TRBJ1-1; a weak D match, TRBD1 (6 bases). V shed 0 bases and J shed 5 bases, with 7 bases lying between them. The CDR3 extends over 13 amino acids. Germline CDR1 reads LGHNA; CDR2 reads YNFKEQ. The CDR3 protein is CASSQERGTEAFF. In nucleotides, the CDR3 is TGTGCCAGCAGCCAAGAAAGGGGGACTGAAGCTTTCTTT.

This rearrangement joins TRBV19 to TRBJ1-5; D ambiguous. CDR1 LNHDA and CDR2 SQIVND come from the germline V gene (reference sequence). This CDR3 is built from 15 residues. Trimming stripped 3 bases from V and 2 bases from J, with 11 bases between. CDR3 amino acids: CASSMAGDRNQPQHF. The CDR3 DNA sequence: TGTGCCAGTAGTATGGCAGGCGATCGCAATCAGCCCCAGCATTTT. The full variable domain, in which reference TRBV19 and TRBJ1-5 provide the parts outside the CDR3, is DGGITQSPKYLFRKEGQNVTLSCEQNLNHDAMYWYRQDPGQGLRLIYYSQIVNDFQKGDIAEGYSVSREKKESFPLTVTSAQKNPTAFYLCASSMAGDRNQPQHFGDGTRLSIL.

The J gene is TRBJ1-3, the V gene TRBV28; D unclear. Germline V gives CDR1 MDHEN, CDR2 SYDVKM. CDR3 length: 12 residues. V was cut by 4 bases and J by 15 bases, with 16 bases left in between. DNA for the CDR3: TGTGCCAGCAGTTCGGTAATCCCCTTACCATATTTT. Protein sequence: CASSSVIPLPYF. The variable domain in full, completed from reference TRBV28 and TRBJ1-3, reads DVKVTQSSRYLVKRTGEKVFLECVQDMDHENMFWYRQDPGLGLRLIYFSYDVKMKEKGDIPEGYSVSREKKERFSLILESASTNQTSMYLCASSSVIPLPYFGEGSWLTVV.

The chain is built from TRBV3-1 (or the pseudogene TRBV3-2) and TRBJ1-2; 7 bases line up with TRBD1. Trimming at V came to 5 bases and at J to 6 bases, leaving 3 bases not matched to a gene. The CDR3 spans 12 residues. Germline loops: CDR1 LGHDT, CDR2 YNNKEL (reference sequence). The CDR3 loop reads CASSSGTDGYTF. DNA for the CDR3: TGTGCCAGCAGCTCTGGGACAGATGGCTACACCTTC.

This clone has a handful of counts. This chain links TRBV4-1 with TRBJ2-7, with D possibly matching TRBD1 (5 bases). V was trimmed by 1 base and J by 9 bases, leaving 13 bases between them. The CDR3 length is 13 residues. Germline V CDR1 and CDR2: MGHRA, YSYEKL. This chain's CDR3 is CASSQADSLGQYF. DNA for the CDR3: TGCGCCAGCAGCCAAGCCGACAGTCTAGGGCAGTACTTC.

The V gene is TRBV27, the J gene TRBJ1-5; 7 positions agree with TRBD1. Germline lookup yields CDR1 MNHEY and CDR2 SMNVEV (reference sequence). There are 15 residues in the CDR3. V lost 6 bases to trimming and J lost 9 bases; unmatched junction nucleotides: 14. The DNA of the CDR3 is TGTGCCAGCAGCCCGACAGGGATAATCGTCTGGCCCCAGCATTTT. Translation: CASSPTGIIVWPQHF.

CDR3 in amino acids: CASSLSQGDRAYNEQFF. Written as DNA, the CDR3 is TGTGCCAGCAGCTTATCTCAAGGGGACAGGGCGTACAATGAGCAGTTCTTC. The chain links TRBV11-3 to TRBJ2-1; 9 bases agree with TRBD1. CDR1 and CDR2 (germline): SGHNT, YENEEA. Losses at the gene ends were 2 bases for V and 4 bases for J; bases not matched to a gene: 9. The CDR3 extends over 17 amino acids. The variable domain in full, with the rest retrieved from reference TRBV11-3 and TRBJ2-1, is EAGVVQSPRYKIIEKKQPVAFWCNPISGHNTLYWYLQNLGQGPELLIRYENEEAVDDSQLPKDRFSAERLKGVDSTLKIQPAELGDSAVYLCASSLSQGDRAYNEQFFGPGTRLTVL.

The chain recombines TRBV28 with TRBJ2-7, with 9 bases identical to TRBD1. Germline V gives CDR1 MDHEN, CDR2 SYDVKM. There are 14 residues in the CDR3. V dropped 5 bases and J dropped 3; count of bases not matched to a gene: 5. The CDR3 reads CASSSPGQGYEQYV. Here the CDR3 DNA reads TGTGCCAGCAGTAGTCCGGGACAGGGCTACGAGCAGTACGTC.

Note on this clone: Other DNA sequences in the same sample also yield this CDR3. The chain links TRBV28 to TRBJ1-3; D not certain. V lost 3 bases and J lost 0, with 3 bases in between. The CDR3 runs to 13 residues. Germline V gene lookup returns CDR1 MDHEN and CDR2 SYDVKM. The CDR3 region has the DNA TGTGCCAGCAGTTTGATCTCTGGAAACACCATATATTTT. It yields the protein CASSLISGNTIYF.